A selection of T cell receptor beta chains follows, all from one sample in a study of cytomegalovirus exposure and HLA in healthy donors. The method was immunoSEQ multiplex PCR; TCRdb's version includes in-frame clones alone and lacks a portion of them. The sample yields about 180,000 clones, approximately 80% seen once. The sample consisted of PBMCs. The receptor set was obtained from a girl aged 2 to 9 in good health and CMV-seropositive. The conserved cysteine and the conserved F or W are not part of the CDR3 here. Fields, in order: V gene, CDR3 protein.

V gene: TRBV2; CDR3 protein: ASILVNYGYT
V gene: TRBV7-7; CDR3 protein: ASSLSGLDGDTQY
V gene: TRBV6-5; CDR3 protein: ASSRDRDSYT
V gene: TRBV19; CDR3 protein: ARNPQGAREHSPLH
V gene: TRBV28; CDR3 protein: ASSLGRGPLGGNTIY
V gene: TRBV2; CDR3 protein: ASSEARGTYNEQF
V gene: TRBV27; CDR3 protein: ASSFRAGLMTEAF
V gene: TRBV29-1; CDR3 protein: SVLWTGGSEKLF
V gene: TRBV5-6; CDR3 protein: ASSFVQGFAEAF
V gene: TRBV9; CDR3 protein: ASSMNEVGEVEAF
V gene: TRBV5-4; CDR3 protein: ASSFWAAEETQY
V gene: TRBV2; CDR3 protein: ASSEEDRANQPQH